Described below is a single TCR beta chain sequence and its context. The antigen is not known. Collection occurred without any documented infections or immune events in donors. The data are from a study of identifying expanded T cells in peripheral blood. Study conclusions and caveats: Over approximately two and four weeks, about 15 and 19 clones changed, versus roughly 1.2 between replicates. Clone count variance between roughly 2-week samples rose with total template count.

V gave up 2 bases and J gave up 2 bases; unmatched junction bases: 2. Germline CDR1 and CDR2: SGHRS and YFSETQ. The CDR3 contains 16 residues. TCRdb's copy holds only in-frame clones and misses some; the assay was immunoSEQ multiplex PCR. Of about 58,000 clones in the sample, about 83% were seen once. The sequenced sample consisted of blood. This receptor was obtained from a person aged 18 to 75 in good health. This chain uses TRBV5-1 with TRBJ2-6; 9 bases map to TRBD1. CDR3 region: CASSLNRGPGANVLTF. The CDR3 nucleotides are TGCGCCAGCAGCTTAAACAGGGGGCCTGGGGCCAACGTCCTGACTTTC.